These T cell receptor beta chains were read from a single sample in a study of shared clonotypes between healthy human individuals. Clones were read by immunoSEQ multiplex PCR, and TCRdb kept only the in-frame ones, dropping some. Of about 2.4 million clones in the sample, 80% to 95% are singletons; the top ten hold more than 0.35%. The specimen was naive CD4+ T cells from PBMCs. These receptors all stem from a man between 18 and 35 years old in good health. Some clones in this sample may be carry-over from other donors' samples. Each CDR3 is given with its conserved first and last residue. Each record gives: D gene, clone size, J gene, V gene, CDR3 DNA, CDR3 protein. The D gene is left open where the match is weak. Where a row states a size, it is once, few, many or the class of an expanded clone; other rows omit it.

>NA|NA|TRBJ2-7|TRBV20-1
TGCAGTGCCCAGGTCGCCTACGAGCAGTACTTC
CSAQVAYEQYF
>NA|NA|TRBJ2-2|TRBV5-1
TGCGCCAGCAGCTCACCTAACGCAGCGAACACCGGGGAGCTGTTTTTT
CASSSPNAANTGELFF
>TRBD1|NA|TRBJ2-7|TRBV6-6
TGTGCCAGCAGTCAGGGGACAGCCGACTCCTACGAGCAGTACTTC
CASSQGTADSYEQYF
>TRBD1|NA|TRBJ2-5|TRBV4-3
TGCGCCAGCAGCGCACGAACAGGGGCCTCCCCGAAAGAAGAGACCCAGTACTTC
CASSARTGASPKEETQYF
>TRBD1|NA|TRBJ2-1|TRBV10-3
TGTGCCATCAGTGTAGACAGGGCTGGGGAGCAGTTCTTC
CAISVDRAGEQFF
>NA|NA|TRBJ2-4|TRBV18
TGTGCCAGCTCACCACCGAGGGAGGCCAAAAACATTCAGTACTTC
CASSPPREAKNIQYF
>TRBD1|NA|TRBJ1-1|TRBV5-4
TGTGCCAGCAGCTCCGGGACCTGGACAGGCATGAACACTGAAGCTTTCTTT
CASSSGTWTGMNTEAFF
>NA|NA|TRBJ1-5|TRBV5-3
TGTGCCAGAAGCTTGTCGATCCCGGGAGGCGGCAATCAGCCCCAGCATTTT
CARSLSIPGGGNQPQHF
>NA|NA|TRBJ2-7|TRBV5-6
TGTGCCAGCAGCTTGGTCAGAAGCGAGCAGTACTTC
CASSLVRSEQYF
>NA|NA|TRBJ1-1|TRBV19
TGTGCCAGTACCAAAGGTACAGTCATGAACACTGAAGCTTTCTTT
CASTKGTVMNTEAFF
>NA|NA|TRBJ2-7|TRBV7-3
TGTGCCAGCAGCTTACGGAGGAGCTCCTACGAGCAGTACTTC
CASSLRRSSYEQYF
>TRBD1|NA|TRBJ1-4|TRBV10-2
TGCGCCAGCAGTGAGTCCGACAGGGTGGAGGCGTCTAATGAAAAACTGTTTTTT
CASSESDRVEASNEKLFF
>NA|NA|TRBJ1-2|TRBV5-1
TGCGCCAGCAGCTTGGCGGGTCATTCCCTGGGCTACACCTTC
CASSLAGHSLGYTF
>TRBD2|NA|TRBJ2-1|TRBV4-2
TGTGCCAGCAGCCAAGGGGTGACTAGCGGGAGCAATGAGCAGTTCTTC
CASSQGVTSGSNEQFF
>TRBD1|NA|TRBJ1-1|TRBV12-5
TGTGCTAGTGGCGGACAGGGGGGTAACACTGAAGCTTTCTTT
CASGGQGGNTEAFF
>NA|NA|TRBJ1-3|TRBV10-3
TGTGCCATCAGGGACCCCGTCTACTCTGGAAACACCATATATTTT
CAIRDPVYSGNTIYF
>NA|NA|TRBJ1-1|TRBV20-1
TGCAGTGCTAGAGATCGAGGAAAAGCTTTCTTT
CSARDRGKAFF
>NA|NA|TRBJ2-5|TRBV7-8
TGTGCCAGCAGCTTAGGGACTACAGAAGAGACCCAGTACTTC
CASSLGTTEETQYF
>TRBD1|NA|TRBJ1-1|TRBV7-9
TGTGCCAGTATATGGGGAGGGGGCAACACTGAAGCTTTCTTT
CASIWGGGNTEAFF
>TRBD2|NA|TRBJ2-5|TRBV7-9
TGTGCCAGCAGCTTATGGCGGACTAGCCCCCAAGAGACCCAGTACTTC
CASSLWRTSPQETQYF
>NA|once|TRBJ1-6|TRBV12-5
TGTGCTAGTGCCCTTCAGGGGAATTCACCCCTCCACTTT
CASALQGNSPLHF
>TRBD2|NA|TRBJ2-2|TRBV19
TGTGCCAGTAGTCTGAGACTAGCGGGAACTGTGGGTTTGGCCGGGGAGCTGTTTTTT
CASSLRLAGTVGLAGELFF
>NA|once|TRBJ2-5|TRBV28
TGTGCCAGCAGTTTAGGAGGGAACCAAGAGACCCAGTACTTC
CASSLGGNQETQYF
>TRBD2|NA|TRBJ2-3|TRBV6-4
TGTGCCAGCAGTGACGGTGGACTAGGCACAGATACGCAGTATTTT
CASSDGGLGTDTQYF
>TRBD2|NA|TRBJ2-1|TRBV11-1
TGTGCCAGCAGCTTAGTAGCGGGAGGCCTATACAATGAGCAGTTCTTC
CASSLVAGGLYNEQFF
>NA|NA|TRBJ1-6|TRBV9
TGTGCCAGCAGCCCCATACGGGCAAATTCACCCCTCCACTTT
CASSPIRANSPLHF
>NA|NA|TRBJ1-6|TRBV2
TGTGCCAGCAAAGATCCCCGGCAGGGCAATTCACCCCTCCACTTT
CASKDPRQGNSPLHF
>TRBD2|NA|TRBJ2-3|TRBV7-2
TGTGCCAGCAGCTTAGATAGTACTAGCGGGAGAACAGATACGCAGTATTTT
CASSLDSTSGRTDTQYF
>NA|few|TRBJ2-7|TRBV5-4
TGTGCCAGCAGCCCGGCCGGGGCCGGGGTTTTGAAGCAGTACTTC
CASSPAGAGVLKQYF
>NA|NA|TRBJ2-7|TRBV10-3
TGTGCCATCAGTGAGTGGCAGGGGGGCTACGAGCAGTACTTC
CAISEWQGGYEQYF
>NA|few|TRBJ2-2|TRBV5-6
TGTGCCAGCAGCTTGGACGGACGGGACACCGGGGAGCTGTTTTTT
CASSLDGRDTGELFF
>NA|NA|TRBJ1-3|TRBV9
TGTGCCAGCAGCGGAAGAACCGAGCAGAGGGGAAACACCATATATTTT
CASSGRTEQRGNTIYF
>NA|NA|TRBJ2-3|TRBV11-2
TGTGCCAGCAGCCCGGCCCGGGAAACAGATACGCAGTATTTT
CASSPARETDTQYF
>NA|NA|TRBJ2-7|TRBV20-1
TGCAGTGCTTATCAGGGGTACGAGCAGTACTTC
CSAYQGYEQYF
>TRBD1|NA|TRBJ2-3|TRBV6-5
TGTGCCAGCAGTCACAGGGGGCTGCTCACAGATACGCAGTATTTT
CASSHRGLLTDTQYF
>TRBD2|NA|TRBJ2-1|TRBV6-5
TGTGCCAGCAGCCCCAGCGGGAGGGCCCGCAATGAGCAGTTCTTC
CASSPSGRARNEQFF
>TRBD2|NA|TRBJ2-5|TRBV5-1
TGCGCCAGCTCAGCCGCCTGGGGGGGCCAAGAGACCCAGTACTTC
CASSAAWGGQETQYF
>NA|NA|TRBJ2-7|TRBV29-1
TGCAGCGTGACGGGACGGCTGTCCTACGAGCAGTACTTC
CSVTGRLSYEQYF
>TRBD2|once|TRBJ2-1|TRBV7-9
TGTGCCAGCAGCTCAGGACTAGCGGGATGGAGCTCCTACAATGAGCAGTTCTTC
CASSSGLAGWSSYNEQFF
>NA|NA|TRBJ1-3|TRBV25-1
TGTGCCAGCAGTGAAACGGGCAGGGGCCTATCCTCTGGAAACACCATATATTTT
CASSETGRGLSSGNTIYF
>TRBD1|NA|TRBJ2-7|TRBV28
TGTGCCAGCAGCCGAACCCTGGGGACAGGGGGTTTCCACGAGCAGTACTTC
CASSRTLGTGGFHEQYF
>TRBD1|NA|TRBJ1-4|TRBV2
TGTGCCAGCACGAATAGGGGGCAGAGTGAAAAACTGTTTTTT
CASTNRGQSEKLFF
>NA|NA|TRBJ1-1|TRBV7-8
TGTGCCAGCAGCTTAGGAGCAGGTCCCGGGAACACTGAAGCTTTCTTT
CASSLGAGPGNTEAFF
>NA|NA|TRBJ2-3|TRBV5-1
TGCGCCAGCAGCTTGGAGGCTCGGCCCCCTAGCACAGATACGCAGTATTTT
CASSLEARPPSTDTQYF
>NA|once|TRBJ2-4|TRBV7-9
TGTGCCAGCAGCTTATCTACCCTAGGCCAGGGGGCCAAAAACATTCAGTACTTC
CASSLSTLGQGAKNIQYF